These 26 T cell receptor beta chains were sequenced from one sample in a study of human T cells and chemical hapten exposure. Time point in this sample: patch test 1, 2 weeks after DPC sensitization. Indicated treatment: therapeutic diphenylcyclopropenone sensitization with weekly scalp DPC. Using its own MiXCR run on the RACE reads, TCRdb lists one record per CDR3 protein. The sample contains about 49,000 distinct CDR3 sequences, approximately 9.1% of which appear only once. The specimen comprised whole blood, sampled in connection with sensitization to the hapten diphenylcyclopropenone (DPC). The receptors shown here come from a woman in her fifties or sixties with alopecia areata. Some clones in this sample may be carry-over from other donors' samples.

The chain combines TRBV6-2 or TRBV6-3 with TRBJ2-1, with TRBD1 identical over 7 bases. The germline V gene has CDR1 MNHEY and CDR2 SVGEGT. Trimming cost V 5 bases and J 5 bases; bases outside gene matches: 6. The CDR3 is 14 amino acids. CDR3 sequence: CASSDPGQNNEQFF. The CDR3 DNA sequence: TGTGCCAGCAGTGATCCGGGACAGAACAATGAGCAGTTCTTC.

This clonotype came up many times. The V and J genes are TRBV12-3 or TRBV12-4 and TRBJ2-7, with D possibly matching TRBD2 (6 bases). This CDR3 spans 17 amino acids. V lost 2 bases and J lost 0, with 17 bases in between. The CDR3 protein is CASSLRGPGLISYEQYF. The CDR3 DNA is TGTGCCAGCAGTTTAAGAGGTCCGGGACTGATCTCCTACGAGCAGTACTTC.

The J gene is TRBJ2-7, the V gene TRBV2, with a tentative D call TRBD2 (6 bases). CDR3 length equals 15 residues. The germline V gene has CDR1 SNHLY and CDR2 FYNNEI. Between the trimmed V and J ends, which lost 5 bases and 2 bases, there was a span of 16 bases. CDR3 in amino acids: CASSPVDSGPYEQYF. CDR3 in DNA: TGTGCCAGCAGTCCGGTGGATAGCGGTCCCTACGAGCAGTACTTC.

This clonotype was seen a few times. This CDR3 reads CSASAPGTYNSPLHF. The CDR3 nucleotides read TGCAGTGCTAGTGCCCCAGGGACGTATAATTCACCCCTCCACTTT. This chain uses TRBV20-1 with TRBJ1-6, with D maybe TRBD1 (5 bases). V lost 3 bases to trimming and J lost 4 bases, with 13 bases between them. CDR1 DFQATT and CDR2 SNEGSKA come from the germline V gene (reference sequence). There are 15 residues in the CDR3.

The chain links TRBV2 to TRBJ2-7; tentatively, D is TRBD2 (6 bases). V dropped 4 bases and J dropped 4 bases, with 20 bases sitting between them. CDR1 SNHLY and CDR2 FYNNEI come from the germline V gene. The CDR3 loop spans 16 amino acids. CDR3 region: CASSGPSVPIKYEQYF. Written as DNA, the CDR3 is TGTGCCAGCAGTGGGCCTAGCGTCCCGATAAAATACGAGCAGTACTTC.

This clonotype was counted ten times or more. The chain combines TRBV20-1 with TRBJ1-6; D ambiguous. Trimming removed 1 base at V and 0 bases at J, with 16 bases between. Per the germline V gene, CDR1 is DFQATT and CDR2 is SNEGSKA (reference sequence). The CDR3 contains 18 residues. CDR3 protein: CSARVPSGLSSYNSPLHF. The CDR3 DNA is TGCAGTGCTAGAGTGCCTTCAGGTCTTAGCTCCTATAATTCACCCCTCCACTTT.

This clonotype was found many times. The chain carries TRBV29-1 and TRBJ1-2; D unresolved. The V gene's germline CDR1 is SQVTM and CDR2 ANQGSEA. Trimming removed 3 bases at V and 7 bases at J, with 18 bases between. This CDR3 has 14 residues. The DNA of the CDR3 is TGCAGCGTTGATGAAACCGGCAGGCTACTTGGCTACACCTTC. It yields the protein CSVDETGRLLGYTF.

Ten or more counts support this clonotype. At one end the junction does not follow the germline gene, possibly because of a read error. The rearrangement joins TRBV28 to TRBJ2-5; possibly TRBD1 for D (6 bases). This CDR3 region has 12 residues. CDR1 MDHEN and CDR2 SYDVKM come from the germline V gene. CDR3 sequence reads: CASSQQGRATHF. As DNA, the CDR3 is TGTGCCAGCAGTCAACAGGGTCGGGCGACACACTTC.

The V gene is TRBV7-9, the J gene TRBJ1-2; 9 bases align to TRBD1. The junction had 4 bases not matched to a gene; V was cut back by 1 base and J by 4 bases. Per the germline V gene, CDR1 is SEHNR and CDR2 is FQNEAQ (reference sequence). The CDR3 has 15 residues. The CDR3 DNA reads as TGTGCCAGCAGCTTAGGGACAGGGGAGACCTATGGCTACACCTTC. This gives the protein CASSLGTGETYGYTF.

The sample holds a few counts of this clonotype. The V call is TRBV9, the J call TRBJ1-1; 10 bases are shared with TRBD1. With V trimmed by 3 bases and J by 4 bases, 3 bases remained unmatched. The CDR3 has 14 residues. Per germline, CDR1 SGDLS and CDR2 YYNGEE. The CDR3 DNA reads as TGTGCCAGCAGCGGGACAGGGGGAGGCACTGAAGCTTTCTTT. Protein sequence: CASSGTGGGTEAFF.

The table lists this clonotype with many counts. The chain uses TRBV20-1 and TRBJ1-5; no definite D call. The CDR3 extends over 14 amino acids. Germline lookup yields CDR1 DFQATT and CDR2 SNEGSKA (reference sequence). Trimming shortened V by 3 bases and J by 4 bases, and 13 bases separated the two germline ends. CDR3 sequence (DNA): TGCAGTGCTAGTTTCGGGAATAAAAATCAGCCCCAGCATTTT. Its translation: CSASFGNKNQPQHF.

This chain links TRBV20-1 with TRBJ1-3; no firm D call. V dropped 3 bases and J dropped 0 bases, with 9 bases sitting between them. There are 14 residues in the CDR3. The germline gives CDR1 DFQATT, CDR2 SNEGSKA (reference sequence). CDR3 DNA sequence: TGCAGTGCTAGGGACGGGAGCTCTGGAAACACCATATATTTT. It is translated as CSARDGSSGNTIYF.

The chain has TRBV5-6 and TRBJ1-6; TRBD1 aligns across 7 bases. After removal of 1 base from V and 10 bases from J, the junction contained 5 bases not matched to a gene. Germline V gene sequence: CDR1 SGHDT, CDR2 YYEEEE. The CDR3 consists of 14 residues. The CDR3 spells CASSLRGLGSPLHF. The CDR3 DNA is TGTGCCAGCAGCTTGAGGGGGCTTGGATCACCCCTCCACTTT.

This clonotype turned up a few times. The chain joins TRBV28 to TRBJ1-2; tentatively, D is TRBD1 (6 bases). The length of the CDR3 is 12 residues. V was trimmed by 7 bases and J by 8 bases, leaving 14 bases between them. Germline CDR1 MDHEN, CDR2 SYDVKM. This CDR3 is CASTTGARGYTF. The CDR3 DNA reads TGTGCCAGCACCACGGGGGCGCGGGGCTACACCTTC.

A few counts support this clonotype. The chain recombines TRBV29-1 with TRBJ2-3, with 10 bases that match TRBD2. The CDR3 is 14 amino acids. V was pared by 5 bases and J by 4 bases, with 6 bases of the junction left unmatched. Germline CDR1 and CDR2: SQVTM and ANQGSEA. CDR3 nucleotides: TGCAGCGTTTTACTAGCGGGAACCCCAGATACGCAGTATTTT. This sequence encodes CSVLLAGTPDTQYF.

In this sample, this clonotype turned up a few times. The chain combines TRBV10-1 with TRBJ1-5, with no clear D. Germline CDR1 and CDR2: WNHNN and SYGVQD (reference sequence). The CDR3 is 14 amino acids. Trimming shortened V by 7 bases and J by 1 base, and 11 bases separated the two germline ends. The CDR3 loop is CASIPPGSNQPQHF. The CDR3 nucleotides are TGCGCCAGCATCCCTCCCGGAAGCAATCAGCCCCAGCATTTT.

This clonotype has a count of ten or more. The rearrangement links TRBV28 to TRBJ1-2, with D hard to call. V lost 6 bases, J lost 0 bases, and 11 bases lay in between. Germline V CDR1 and CDR2: MDHEN, SYDVKM. This CDR3 contains 14 residues. The CDR3 region is CASSEIGPNYGYTF. The DNA for the CDR3 is TGTGCCAGCAGCGAGATAGGGCCTAACTATGGCTACACCTTC.

This sequence joins TRBV19 and TRBJ2-1; D unclear. This CDR3 has 14 residues. The germline gives CDR1 LNHDA, CDR2 SQIVND (reference sequence). Trimming removed 6 bases at V and 4 bases at J, with 13 bases between. CDR3 DNA sequence: TGTGCCAGTAGCGTCGGGTCAGTTTACAATGAGCAGTTCTTC. Translated: CASSVGSVYNEQFF.

The chain joins TRBV11-2 to TRBJ1-1; D call uncertain. Germline lookup yields CDR1 SGHAT and CDR2 FQNNGV. Trimming removed 0 bases from V and 1 base from J, with 6 bases in between. This CDR3 is built from 14 residues. The DNA for the CDR3 is TGTGCCAGCAGCTTAGAGGGGAGGAACACTGAAGCTTTCTTT. It specifies CASSLEGRNTEAFF.

In its sample, this clonotype was seen many times. The chain links TRBV18 to TRBJ2-5, with 10 nucleotides matching TRBD2. This CDR3 spans 16 amino acids. Germline assignment: CDR1 KGHSH and CDR2 LQKENI. The junction had 4 bases not matched to a gene; V was cut back by 2 bases and J by 1 base. This CDR3 reads CASSPSTSGVQETQYF. The CDR3 bases are TGTGCCAGCTCACCAAGTACTAGCGGGGTCCAAGAGACCCAGTACTTC.

This clonotype was observed at least ten times. This chain uses TRBV24-1 with TRBJ2-3; no clear D. Trimming left V 3 bases short and J 6 bases short, with 12 bases between. The CDR3 is 14 residues long. Germline CDR1 and CDR2: KGHDR and SFDVKD. CDR3 nucleotides: TGTGCCACCAGTGATCCTACGCTAGGGGATACGCAGTATTTT. Its translation: CATSDPTLGDTQYF.

In the case of this clonotype: A clone one base away is much larger, so this may be a read error. The chain carries TRBV29-1 and TRBJ1-5; 8 nucleotides match TRBD1. The CDR3 length is 13 residues. Germline CDR1 is SQVTM and CDR2 is ANQGSEA. The ends lost 7 bases at V and 6 bases at J; junction bases unmatched: 8. This chain's CDR3 is CSAGQGAIQPQHF. CDR3 bases: TGCAGCGCCGGACAGGGCGCCATTCAGCCCCAGCATTTT.

This clonotype appeared a few times. The V gene is TRBV14, the J gene TRBJ2-3; TRBD2 matches at 8 bases. V lost 1 base to trimming and J lost 6 bases; unmatched junction nucleotides: 12. Germline V lookup: CDR1 SGHDN, CDR2 FVKESK. The CDR3 runs 17 residues. The CDR3 nucleotides read TGTGCCAGCAGCCAAGGAGTAACGGGGCTAGCGGGTGATACGCAGTATTTT. Its translation is CASSQGVTGLAGDTQYF.

The chain couples TRBV7-6 to TRBJ2-7, with TRBD1 identical over 10 bases. The germline gives CDR1 SGHVS, CDR2 FNYEAQ. The V and J ends lost 5 bases and 5 bases, in that order; junction bases with no gene match: 6. The CDR3 runs 14 residues. Here the CDR3 DNA reads TGTGCCAGCAGCCTCGGGACAGGGGTCCACGAGCAGTACTTC. It encodes CASSLGTGVHEQYF.

This clonotype was picked up many times. This chain links TRBV3-1 with TRBJ2-3, with 12 bases matching TRBD2. This CDR3 comprises 12 residues. Losses at the gene ends were 4 bases for V and 15 bases for J; bases not matched to a gene: 5. Germline values: CDR1 LGHDT, CDR2 YNNKEL (reference sequence). The CDR3 here is CASSRTSGRRYF. Here the CDR3 DNA reads TGTGCCAGCAGCCGCACTAGCGGGAGGCGTTATTTT.

This clonotype has a count of ten or more. The chain employs TRBV29-1 and TRBJ2-7, with TRBD1 matching over 9 bases. The CDR3 length is 12 residues. J gave up 6 bases and V 7 bases, and 7 bases lay outside the gene matches. The V gene's germline CDR1 is SQVTM and CDR2 ANQGSEA. CDR3 nucleotide sequence: TGCAGCGGAGGGACAGGGAGACTCGAGCAGTACTTC. Residues: CSGGTGRLEQYF.